This T cell receptor (beta chain) was sequenced for a study of blood T cell repertoires in COVID-19. Overall study context: Acute and convalescent COVID-19 samples came from the United States, Italy and Spain. T cells, B-cell-depleted T cells, or PBMCs provided the cDNA or gDNA that served as material.

Germline V gene sequence: CDR1 SGHRS, CDR2 YFSETQ. Between the trimmed V and J ends, which lost 0 bases and 7 bases, there was a span of 11 bases. This CDR3 region has 14 residues. This clone showed up just once. In the original analysis: Nucleated cell number was recorded as an estimate derived from reference gene primer amplification. Some clones are missing from TCRdb's copy, which holds only in-frame ones; the method was immunoSEQ multiplex PCR. The DNA was the basis for D and trimming; V, J and clone size are from that table. The table lists 150,000 to 200,000 clones, over 60% of them singletons.

The chain couples TRBV5-1 to TRBJ2-1, with D maybe TRBD2 (5 bases). The source is a woman in her sixties or seventies with acute or convalescent COVID-19. Sequenced: peripheral blood. The CDR3 DNA reads as TGCGCCAGCAGCTTGGTACTAGGGCGGAATGAGCAGTTCTTC. It is translated as CASSLVLGRNEQFF. Supplemented by reference TRBV5-1 and TRBJ2-1, the full variable domain reads KAGVTQTPRYLIKTRGQQVTLSCSPISGHRSVSWYQQTPGQGLQFLFEYFSETQRNKGNFPGRFSGRQFSNSRSEMNVSTLELGDSALYLCASSLVLGRNEQFFGPGTRLTVL.